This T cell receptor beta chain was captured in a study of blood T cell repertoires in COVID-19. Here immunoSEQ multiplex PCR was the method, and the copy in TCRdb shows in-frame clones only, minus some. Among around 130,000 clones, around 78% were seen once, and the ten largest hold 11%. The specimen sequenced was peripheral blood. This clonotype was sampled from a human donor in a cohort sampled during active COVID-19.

CDR3 in amino acids: CASSFGGTDRYGYTF. The CDR3, as DNA: TGTGCCAGCAGCTTTGGCGGGACAGACAGATATGGCTACACCTTC. The chain joins TRBV13 to TRBJ1-2, with TRBD1 matching 7 bases. The length of the CDR3 is 15 residues. Per germline, CDR1 PRHDT and CDR2 FYEKMQ (reference sequence). With 3 bases clipped from V and 5 bases from J, the junction kept 9 bases outside the gene matches.